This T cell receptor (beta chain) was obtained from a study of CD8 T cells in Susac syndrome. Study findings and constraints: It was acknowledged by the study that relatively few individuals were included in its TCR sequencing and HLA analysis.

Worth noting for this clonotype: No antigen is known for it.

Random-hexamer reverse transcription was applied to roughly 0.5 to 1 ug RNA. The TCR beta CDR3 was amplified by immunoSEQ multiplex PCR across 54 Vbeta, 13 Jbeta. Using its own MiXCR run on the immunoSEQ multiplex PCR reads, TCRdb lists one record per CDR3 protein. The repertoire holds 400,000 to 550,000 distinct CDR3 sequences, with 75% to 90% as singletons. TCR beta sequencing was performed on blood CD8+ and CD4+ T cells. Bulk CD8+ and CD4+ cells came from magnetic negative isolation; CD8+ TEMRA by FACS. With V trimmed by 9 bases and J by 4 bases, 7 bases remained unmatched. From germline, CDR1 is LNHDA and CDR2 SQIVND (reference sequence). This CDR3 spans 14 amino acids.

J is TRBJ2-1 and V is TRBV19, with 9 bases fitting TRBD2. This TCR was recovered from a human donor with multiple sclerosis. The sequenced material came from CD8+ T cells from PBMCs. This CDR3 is CASHSSGKYNEQFF. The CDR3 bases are TGTGCCAGCCACTCTAGCGGGAAGTACAATGAGCAGTTCTTC.